These 29 T cell receptor beta chains were sequenced from one sample in a study of OX40 agonist ivuxolimab in advanced cancers. Produced via immunoSEQ multiplex PCR; TCRdb's table is partial and in-frame only. The sample lists tens of thousands of clones; more than 75% were seen once. The source material was CD4+ or CD8+ T cells sorted from blood, sampled in a trial of the OX40 agonist ivuxolimab. The receptor set was obtained from an adult with an advanced solid tumor such as melanoma, head and neck, liver or kidney cancer.

The chain is built from TRBV19 and TRBJ1-1; 9 positions agree with TRBD1. The length of the CDR3 is 16 residues. From germline, CDR1 is LNHDA and CDR2 SQIVND (reference sequence). Trimming cost V 5 bases and J 5 bases; bases outside gene matches: 12. The CDR3: CASSDFTGGAGTEAFF. In DNA, the CDR3 is TGTGCCAGTAGTGACTTTACAGGGGGCGCAGGAACTGAAGCTTTCTTT.

The chain uses TRBV27 and TRBJ1-1; perhaps TRBD1 as D (5 bases). V was pared by 2 bases and J by 7 bases, with 11 bases between. The CDR3 is made up of 13 amino acids. The germline CDR1 and CDR2 sequences are MNHEY and SMNVEV (reference sequence). The CDR3 spells CASSLTGAVEAFF. The CDR3 DNA reads TGTGCCAGCAGTTTAACCGGGGCCGTTGAAGCTTTCTTT.

The chain carries TRBV5-6 and TRBJ1-1; no definite D call. Per the germline V gene, CDR1 is SGHDT and CDR2 is YYEEEE. This CDR3 is 13 amino acids long. Trimming took 1 base from V and 7 from J, leaving 11 bases between them. The CDR3 DNA is TGTGCCAGCAGCTTGAGACCACTTTATGAAGCTTTCTTT. This encodes CASSLRPLYEAFF.

The chain links TRBV29-1 to TRBJ2-3, with unresolved D. This CDR3 has 11 residues. V lost 4 bases, J lost 6 bases, and 8 bases lay in between. The germline V gene encodes CDR1 SQVTM and CDR2 ANQGSEA. CDR3 sequence (DNA): TGCAGCGTTGTAGGTGATGATACGCAGTATTTT. This sequence encodes CSVVGDDTQYF.

The gene calls are TRBV4-2 and TRBJ2-7, with TRBD2 matching over 13 bases. The germline gives CDR1 LGHNA, CDR2 YNFKEQ. V lost 1 base and J lost 3; bases outside the gene matches: 0. The CDR3 contains 15 residues. DNA for the CDR3: TGTGCCAGCAGCCAAGGGACTAGCGGGGGCTACGAGCAGTACTTC. This gives the protein CASSQGTSGGYEQYF.

The gene calls are TRBV7-3 and TRBJ2-7; 9 bases align to TRBD1. Germline CDR1 is SGHTA and CDR2 is FQGTGA. The CDR3 contains 14 residues. V lost 5 bases, J lost 5 bases, and 7 bases stayed unmatched. CDR3 in amino acids: CASSARDRADEQYF. DNA of the CDR3: TGTGCCAGCAGCGCCCGGGACAGGGCCGACGAGCAGTACTTC.

This clone was counted a single time. V gene TRBV4-3 combines with J gene TRBJ1-2; 9 bases fit TRBD1. Losses at the gene ends were 4 bases for V and 3 bases for J; bases not matched to a gene: 6. The CDR3 contains 15 residues. CDR1 is LGHNA, CDR2 YSLEER, per germline. This CDR3 reads CASSRDRGADYGYTF. The CDR3 nucleotides read TGCGCCAGCAGCCGCGACAGGGGGGCGGACTATGGCTACACCTTC.

V gene TRBV28 combines with J gene TRBJ2-5; no reliable D call. This CDR3 is 15 amino acids long. CDR1 is MDHEN, CDR2 SYDVKM, per germline. The ends were cut back, 5 bases at V and 3 bases at J, with 16 bases in the middle. CDR3 sequence: CASSAPDPAEETQYF. In nucleotides, the CDR3 is TGTGCCAGCAGTGCCCCGGATCCAGCCGAAGAGACCCAGTACTTC.

The rearrangement uses TRBV19 and TRBJ2-7; possible D gene TRBD1, 6 bases. Germline V gives CDR1 LNHDA, CDR2 SQIVND (reference sequence). The V gene lost 1 base and the J gene lost 3 bases, with 10 bases spanning the gap. The CDR3 extends over 14 amino acids. CDR3 in DNA: TGTGCCAGTAGTATAGGGCAGGGGAACTACGAGCAGTACTTC. Its translation: CASSIGQGNYEQYF.

The chain links TRBV10-3 to TRBJ2-5, with D possibly being TRBD1 (5 bases). The V end lost 6 bases, the J end lost 2 bases, and 13 bases lay between the germline ends. The length of the CDR3 is 14 residues. Germline CDR1 is ENHRY and CDR2 is SYGVKD. The CDR3 is CAIRDTGPQETQYF. The CDR3 DNA sequence: TGTGCCATCAGGGACACTGGCCCTCAAGAGACCCAGTACTTC.

The chain has TRBV7-3 and TRBJ1-3, with D unresolved. From germline, CDR1 is SGHTA and CDR2 FQGTGA. The CDR3 length is 13 residues. V was pared by 2 bases and J by 1 base, with 3 bases between. For the CDR3, the DNA is TGTGCCAGCAGCTTAGGATCTGGAAACACCATATATTTT. This codes for CASSLGSGNTIYF.

The J gene is TRBJ2-1, the V gene TRBV15, with D possibly matching TRBD1 (6 bases). CDR1 and CDR2 (germline): LNHNV, YYDKDF (reference sequence). V shed 5 bases and J shed 8 bases, with 13 bases lying between them. This CDR3 comprises 13 residues. The CDR3 DNA is TGTGCCACCAGCCGTAAGGGGGTGCATGAGCAGTTCTTC. This codes for CATSRKGVHEQFF.

A remark on this clone: At one end the junction does not follow the germline gene, possibly because of a read error. V gene TRBV6-5 combines with J gene TRBJ2-5; possibly TRBD1 for D (5 bases). There are 15 residues in the CDR3. Germline assignment: CDR1 MNHEY and CDR2 SVGAGI. The CDR3 bases are TGTGCCGGCAGTTACTCTGGCAGGGCGTGGGAGACCCAGTACTTC. This sequence encodes CAGSYSGRAWETQYF.

The genes are TRBV10-2 and TRBJ2-7, with D perhaps matching TRBD1 or TRBD2 (5 bases each). In germline, CDR1 is WSHSY, CDR2 SAAADI. The CDR3 length is 13 residues. V shed 8 bases and J shed 0 bases, with 11 bases lying between them. This chain's CDR3 is CASHGASSYEQYF. The CDR3 nucleotides read TGCGCCAGCCACGGGGCAAGCTCCTACGAGCAGTACTTC.

The chain combines TRBV19 with TRBJ1-1; D gene unclear. This CDR3 contains 14 residues. Germline loops: CDR1 LNHDA, CDR2 SQIVND (reference sequence). V was trimmed by 0 bases and J by 0 bases, leaving 5 bases between them. The CDR3 sequence: CASSIDRVNTEAFF. As DNA, the CDR3 is TGTGCCAGTAGTATAGATCGGGTGAACACTGAAGCTTTCTTT.

This chain links TRBV19 with TRBJ2-7; TRBD1 matches at 8 bases. The length of the CDR3 is 14 residues. Germline V gene lookup returns CDR1 LNHDA and CDR2 SQIVND (reference sequence). V gave up 5 bases and J gave up 5 bases; unmatched junction bases: 8. For the CDR3, the DNA is TGTGCCAGTAGTCCCCGGACAGGGAGCAACGAGCAGTACTTC. Translating it yields CASSPRTGSNEQYF.

This sequence joins TRBV6-1 and TRBJ2-7; D is possibly TRBD1 or TRBD2 (5 bases each). The V gene lost 3 bases and the J gene lost 5 bases, with 17 bases spanning the gap. CDR1 is MNHNS, CDR2 SASEGT, per germline. The CDR3 runs to 15 residues. The CDR3 coding sequence is TGTGCCAGCAGTGAGAGGGGTCAAAGGGGTCACGAGCAGTACTTC. Amino acids: CASSERGQRGHEQYF.

This clone was detected once. V usage is TRBV18 and J usage is TRBJ1-1; the D gene is possibly TRBD1 (5 bases). Germline loops: CDR1 KGHSH, CDR2 LQKENI. This CDR3 contains 14 residues. V was cut by 3 bases and J by 0 bases, with 8 bases left in between. The CDR3: CASSPEGLNTEAFF. CDR3 sequence (DNA): TGTGCCAGCTCACCGGAGGGGCTGAACACTGAAGCTTTCTTT.

The V gene is TRBV7-9, the J gene TRBJ2-3; 9 bases are shared with TRBD2. Germline lookup yields CDR1 SEHNR and CDR2 FQNEAQ (reference sequence). The CDR3 runs 18 residues. The V gene end was trimmed by 3 bases and the J gene end by 8 bases; junction bases not matched to a gene: 18. CDR3 sequence reads: CASSFWGTAGGPRVTQYF. CDR3 DNA sequence: TGTGCCAGCAGCTTTTGGGGAACCGCGGGGGGGCCCCGAGTTACGCAGTATTTT.

This sequence joins TRBV6-1 and TRBJ1-5, with a tentative D call TRBD1 (6 bases). CDR3 length: 14 residues. Germline V gives CDR1 MNHNS, CDR2 SASEGT. Trimming pared 5 bases from V and 3 bases from J, leaving 11 bases between. The CDR3 sequence: CASSPGQPNQPQHF. The CDR3 DNA follows: TGTGCCAGCAGTCCCGGACAGCCCAATCAGCCCCAGCATTTT.

This CDR3 is CASSKEPLVWWGRNNYGYTF. In DNA, the CDR3 is TGTGCCAGCAGCAAAGAGCCTTTGGTTTGGTGGGGCAGGAATAACTATGGCTACACCTTC. The chain joins TRBV21-1 to TRBJ1-2; TRBD1, as called in the table, went unchecked against the DNA. TRBV21-1 represents a pseudogene. The CDR3 loop spans 20 amino acids.

J is TRBJ2-5 and V is TRBV5-1; D may be TRBD1 or TRBD2 (5 bases each). Trimming pared 4 bases from V and 5 bases from J, leaving 21 bases between. This CDR3 is 16 amino acids long. The germline V gene has CDR1 SGHRS and CDR2 YFSETQ. This CDR3 reads CASSPTGTPAGETQYF. As DNA, the CDR3 is TGCGCCAGCAGCCCAACCGGGACGCCCGCTGGGGAGACCCAGTACTTC.

This clone was seen a few times. The identical CDR3 is also encoded by other nucleotide sequences in the sample. In DNA, the CDR3 is TGTGCCAGCAGCTTGGTGGGGGGTAGCACAGATACGCAGTATTTT. Its protein product is CASSLVGGSTDTQYF. The J gene is TRBJ2-3, the V gene TRBV5-6, with a weak D call TRBD2 (6 bases). Germline V lookup: CDR1 SGHDT, CDR2 YYEEEE. The V gene lost 0 bases and the J gene lost 0 bases, with 8 bases spanning the gap. The CDR3 totals 15 residues.

This sequence joins TRBV6-1 and TRBJ1-1, with D hard to call. The V end was cut by 7 bases, the J end by 3 bases, with 12 bases between. Germline values: CDR1 MNHNS, CDR2 SASEGT. The CDR3 is 13 amino acids. The CDR3 loop is CASTLAWDTEAFF. DNA for the CDR3: TGTGCCAGCACCCTGGCGTGGGACACTGAAGCTTTCTTT.

The V call is TRBV4-1, the J call TRBJ2-2; 7 bases align to TRBD2. This CDR3 is 15 amino acids long. Looked up from germline, CDR1 is MGHRA and CDR2 is YSYEKL. V dropped 4 bases and J dropped 4; count of bases not matched to a gene: 6. The CDR3 region is CASSPLGGGTGELFF. Written as DNA, the CDR3 is TGCGCCAGCAGCCCCTTGGGGGGGGGCACCGGGGAGCTGTTTTTT.

The rearrangement links TRBV7-2 to TRBJ2-7, with 7 bases that match TRBD1. CDR1 and CDR2 (germline): SGHTA, FQGNSA. This CDR3 spans 14 amino acids. J lost 6 bases, V lost 5 bases, and 10 bases had no gene match. The CDR3 DNA reads as TGTGCCAGCAGCGCAACGACAGGGTCTTCCGAGCAGTACTTC. Translating gives CASSATTGSSEQYF.

A few counts support this clone. The chain employs TRBV7-9 and TRBJ2-7; 7 bases line up with TRBD2. The length of the CDR3 is 16 residues. Germline loops: CDR1 SEHNR, CDR2 FQNEAQ (reference sequence). Trimming at V came to 5 bases and at J to 0 bases, leaving 10 bases not matched to a gene. The CDR3 DNA reads TGTGCCAGCAGCCTGTCCCCGGGGGGAAGCTCCTACGAGCAGTACTTC. It yields the protein CASSLSPGGSSYEQYF.

The J gene is TRBJ1-2, the V gene TRBV13; 7 positions match TRBD1. The CDR3 has 14 residues. CDR1 and CDR2 (germline): PRHDT, FYEKMQ (reference sequence). V shed 5 bases and J 4 bases; nucleotides not matched to a gene: 7. The CDR3 sequence: CASSPKTGIYGYTF. The CDR3 coding sequence is TGTGCCAGCAGCCCCAAGACAGGGATCTATGGCTACACCTTC.

The V call is TRBV19, the J call TRBJ2-7, with D perhaps given as TRBD1 or TRBD2 (6 bases each). The CDR3 extends over 15 amino acids. V was clipped by 6 bases and J by 3 bases, with 18 bases between them. In germline, CDR1 is LNHDA, CDR2 SQIVND (reference sequence). This chain's CDR3 is CASRRGRTEYYEQYF. In DNA form, the CDR3 reads TGTGCCAGTAGGAGGGGGAGGACTGAATACTACGAGCAGTACTTC.